This entry features one T cell receptor (beta chain) sequence. This sample was included in a study of cytomegalovirus exposure and HLA in healthy donors. It was with 60 Vbeta and 13 Jbeta primers that the PCR ran. Method: immunoSEQ multiplex PCR; TCRdb's copy keeps in-frame clones and lacks some. The sample has under 75,000 clones; around 86% are singletons. The CDR3 sequence is 13 residues long. V lost 4 bases, J lost 3 bases, and 7 bases lay in between. From germline, CDR1 is ENHRY and CDR2 SYGVKD. V gene TRBV10-3 combines with J gene TRBJ1-5; D ambiguous. The TCR comes from a woman in her 30s in good health and CMV-seronegative. Sequenced input: PBMCs. The CDR3 sequence: CAISGRDNQPQHF. The CDR3 nucleotides are TGTGCCATCAGTGGTCGGGACAATCAGCCCCAGCATTTT.